This TCR beta chain originates from a study of cytomegalovirus exposure and HLA in healthy donors (dated 2017 in TCRdb). Background on the whole study: In an earlier analysis of approximately 640 of the donors, around 300 Gb of sequence data and about 110 million unique TCR beta sequences from about 190 million T cells were reported. Roughly 300 gigabases of sequencing data and approximately 93 million unique TCR sequences were included in an early release covering over 600 HLA-typed donors. The genetic ancestry cluster associated with self-reported Caucasian donors included 70% to 85% of the 300 to 450 genotyped donors. The aim of the study was to test whether cataloging public T cell receptors could identify signatures of past pathogen exposure. The study used immunosequencing to profile the T cell repertoires of around 600 subjects and linked those repertoires to cytomegalovirus serostatus. A separate validation cohort of approximately 120 different subjects was used in addition to the approximately 670-subject first cohort. The study combined high-throughput TCR immunosequencing, statistical association of individual TCRs with disease status, and machine learning to predict cytomegalovirus infection status. To study patterns of TCR occurrence, a later analysis re-analyzed previously published TCR beta repertoires from several hundred donors and added high-resolution HLA genotyping. Rather than drawing on any new phenotypic data, the later analysis identified candidate immune exposures from TCR beta sequences and the way those sequences occurred across donors. To decide whether each TCR beta V gene segment behaved as functional or pseudogenic, an earlier analysis of fewer than 750 of the donors relied on high-throughput TCR beta sequencing. Donor age, sex, ethnicity and CMV serostatus were collected together with the repertoire data. A later genetic analysis used genome-wide SNP genotypes for about three fifths of the 666 donors, treating that subset as a discovery cohort. All discovery cohort repertoires had been generated on a single sequencing platform. HLA typing included class I and class II loci at four-digit resolution. The number of donors typed differed by locus, with 629-630 for A, B, C, DRB1 and DQB1, 522 for DQA1, 600 to 610 for DPA1, and around 430 for DPB1. Roughly five DR-DQ haplotypes were treated as single units for association and clustering because of strong linkage in the cohort. Across around 400 genotyped donors of the cohort, an average of roughly 230,000 unique TCR beta nucleotide sequences per donor were sequenced, and approximately 19% of those sequences were non-productive.

In total, 500 to 700 healthy bone marrow donors made up the cohort. Cohort members were all nominally healthy when sampled, although unrecorded immune exposures were likely present. The donor tested CMV seronegative and was one of the 352 seronegative cohort members. Each donor provided a peripheral blood sample, and peripheral blood mononuclear cells were used for TCR beta sequencing. The Qiagen DNeasy Blood Extraction Kit was used to extract genomic DNA from the blood cell samples. Library generation was performed with the immunoSEQ multiplex PCR assay. A mixture of 60 forward primers for TCR Vbeta segments and 13 reverse primers for TCR Jbeta segments was used in the multiplex PCR. A multiplex PCR assay on genomic DNA amplified the CDR3 region of rearranged TCR beta genes. The Illumina HiSeq System was used to sequence the amplified TCR beta libraries as 87-base-pair reads. From the authors' description of their analysis: A later analysis tallied about 77 million unique TCR beta chains across the 700 or so repertoires, and around 9.9 million of those chains were shared by two or more donors. Raw reads were error-corrected and collapsed into unique sequences with a nearest-neighbor algorithm that merged closely related sequences to remove PCR and sequencing errors. Alignment of CDR3 sequences to IMGT reference sequences was used to assign V, D and J gene segments. Each retained sequence needed at least a six-nucleotide match to both a V gene segment and a J gene segment. A rearrangement counted as productive if the CDR3 had no stop codons and remained in frame with V and J, and every other rearrangement counted as non-productive. CDR3 was defined according to IMGT convention as the region running from the second conserved V-encoded cysteine to the conserved J-encoded phenylalanine. Sequences without an unambiguous match to a single V gene segment were excluded from the earlier analysis of a few hundred of the donors. In an earlier analysis of approximately 500 of the donors, a V segment was called functional when productive rearrangements were above 56.7%, and segregating when the standard deviation between donors exceeded 5%. A statistical classification framework was built to diagnose cytomegalovirus status from the catalog of TCR beta chain sequences. V and J gene assignment, in a later analysis, came from comparing TCR nucleotide sequences with IMGT/GENE-DB human TR gene sequences. Using the TCRdist pipeline, a later analysis assigned CDR3 sequences along with most-parsimonious VDJ recombination scenarios. In a later analysis, every TCR beta chain was defined by the combination of its CDR3 amino acid sequence and its V-gene family, and reads without a unique V-gene family were dropped. As a way to deal with suspected cross-contamination and a sequencing artifact, a later analysis dropped roughly 620 nucleotide sequences that were highly shared and had low generation probability. A later analysis calculated a clonal expansion index for each public chain from normalized within-repertoire ranks of inferred template counts. Generation probabilities in a later analysis came from a VDJ recombination model fitted to out-of-frame rearrangements, and those results were checked against IGoR. A later analysis scored TCR-TCR, TCR-HLA and TCR-CMV co-occurrence with hypergeometric tests, applying a repertoire-size bias correction to TCR pairs. False discovery rates were estimated in a later analysis by permuting HLA or CMV assignments 20 times. In a later analysis, co-occurring TCRs were grouped using DBSCAN, and TCRdist sequence similarity was added for clustering within HLA-allele-positive subsets. Repertoires with fewer than 30,000 or more than 120,000 public chains, plus five repertoires with anomalous nucleotide sharing, were excluded from co-occurrence clustering. TCRdb took this table from immuneACCESS and kept in-frame rearrangements with V and J called. Such tables lack part of the clones; where checked against another copy, unresolved V genes explain under half of the gap, and the rest is unexplained. For V, J and clone size, that table is used; D and trimming come from the DNA. Here the sample has some 130,000 clones; about 74% occur a single time. The top ten clones comprise around 3.1% of the sample.

Beyond this particular receptor, the publication reports: An earlier analysis of 450 to 750 of the donors showed that most TCR beta V segments appeared in productive rearrangements either about 87% or about 30% of the time, which broadly matched IMGT annotations. A later analysis reported that several top co-occurrence clusters appeared linked to parvovirus B19, influenza, CMV and Epstein-Barr virus. In a later analysis, the rate of TCR association differed among HLA loci, with DRB1 alleles having the most associated TCRs and HLA-C alleles having the fewest. The 87-base-pair reads could not distinguish some IMGT-functional V segments, including TRBV6-2 and TRBV6-3, so those segments were excluded. Only TCR beta chains were sequenced in this cohort, and the absence of alpha or paired-chain data limited detectable features. Linkage disequilibrium might explain the correlated functional status among segregating V segments, but an unknown experimental factor could not be excluded. A further reported finding was that TCR beta sequences accurately predicted the HLA-A and HLA-B alleles for most subjects in the first cohort. The study listed 150 to 200 TCR beta chains as associated with cytomegalovirus. Assigning TCR associations to individual alleles was difficult when HLA alleles, especially DR and DQ, strongly co-occurred. A group of highly shared sequence variants was considered likely to be a technical artifact of the sequencing pipeline. Sequencing depth was assumed to be roughly uniform across donors in the presence/absence analyses, though that assumption may not hold. Immune exposure information for the cohort was limited to CMV serostatus. The authors suggested that the approach could potentially be generalized to other disease states and immunological phenotypes. An association between a missense DCLRE1C variant and V-gene and J-gene trimming of TCR beta chains was found in a later genetic analysis and replicated in an independent cohort. In vitro tests confirmed that three of the cytomegalovirus-associated TCR beta chains recognize cytomegalovirus antigens. In both the original and validation cohorts, the classifier was reported to diagnose cytomegalovirus status with high specificity and sensitivity. About 17 rarely observed V segments, including chromosome 9 orphons, were excluded from the earlier analysis of a few hundred of the donors because counts were too low. While some public TCRs were present in many individuals, most TCR sequences turned up only very rarely across donors. In a later analysis, HLA-associated TCR beta chains showed more clonal expansion and lower generation probabilities than non-associated chains that were equally common. Because HLA typing was missing for some donors at each locus, association tests included only the typed subset. A later analysis found that most CMV-associated TCR beta chains appeared HLA-restricted, with HLA associations seemingly driven largely by CMV exposure. According to a later genetic analysis, donors in an Asian-associated ancestry cluster had fewer N-insertions in productive TCRs than the approximately 690-donor mean. In a later analysis, 15,000 to 20,000 TCR beta sequences were associated with specific HLA alleles at a false discovery rate of 0.05.

This clone was seen a few times. The clone's antigen remains unknown. No base quality values were provided; no much bigger clone lies one nucleotide off. V is clipped by 2 bases and J by 8 bases, and the sequence between their germline boundaries is 17 bases long. CDR1 and CDR2 are read off the germline V gene as SGHRS and YFSETQ. The CDR3, from cysteine to phenylalanine, totals 15 residues. Only the CDR3 portion is preserved as DNA: 45 bases, with reading frame beginning at the first base. The origin of this receptor is a middle-aged man in good health and CMV-seronegative. The sequence is built from TRBV5-1 and TRBJ2-1; tentative D gene TRBD2, with 6 bases matching. Sequencing used PBMCs. The DNA is TGCGCCAGCAGCTTAACTAGCCACATGGGCGATGAGCAGTTCTTC. Translation gives CASSLTSHMGDEQFF.